A single sample is the source of the 27 T cell receptor beta chains below, sequenced in a study of cytomegalovirus exposure and HLA in healthy donors. PCR involved 60 Vbeta and 13 Jbeta primers. Sequencing was performed with immunoSEQ multiplex PCR; in TCRdb, only in-frame clones are kept and a portion is missing. Its listing shows fewer than 150,000 clones. The specimen sequenced was PBMCs. These receptors were obtained from a woman in her sixties in good health and CMV-seronegative.

V gene TRBV7-2 combines with J gene TRBJ1-3, with 8 bases identical to TRBD1. The trim removed 5 bases at V and 0 bases at J, leaving 9 bases unmatched. The CDR3 is 17 residues long. Germline V gene lookup returns CDR1 SGHTA and CDR2 FQGNSA. The CDR3 nucleotides read TGTGCCAGCAGCCCTTGGGGGACAGGTTACTCTGGAAACACCATATATTTT. Its protein is CASSPWGTGYSGNTIYF.

V and J are TRBV19 and TRBJ1-1; D gene uncertain. The CDR3 has 15 amino acids. Per the germline V gene, CDR1 is LNHDA and CDR2 is SQIVND (reference sequence). V lost 10 bases, J lost 4 bases, and 22 bases lay in between. CDR3 sequence reads: CATSSGGAWATEAFF. The CDR3 DNA reads as TGTGCCACCTCGAGCGGCGGCGCTTGGGCCACTGAAGCTTTCTTT.

The chain has TRBV5-6 and TRBJ2-6; D possibly corresponds to TRBD1 (5 bases). Trimming cost V 0 bases and J 11 bases, with 15 bases left between them. CDR1 and CDR2 from the germline V gene are SGHDT and YYEEEE. This CDR3 has 15 residues. The CDR3 DNA reads as TGTGCCAGCAGCTTGGGCAGGGTCCTGAGCGACGTCCTGACTTTC. As protein: CASSLGRVLSDVLTF. The whole variable domain, filled in from reference TRBV5-6 and TRBJ2-6, reads DAGVTQSPTHLIKTRGQQVTLRCSPKSGHDTVSWYQQALGQGPQFIFQYYEEEERQRGNFPDRFSGHQFPNYSSELNVNALLLGDSALYLCASSLGRVLSDVLTFGAGSRLTVL.

The chain combines TRBV2 with TRBJ1-5; D gene unclear. The germline V gene encodes CDR1 SNHLY and CDR2 FYNNEI. The CDR3 is 14 residues long. V lost 4 bases and J lost 3, with 10 bases in between. The CDR3 bases are TGTGCCAGCAGTGGGGCAGCTAACAATCAGCCCCAGCATTTT. Translation gives CASSGAANNQPQHF.

The chain is built from TRBV28 and TRBJ1-6; 7 nucleotides line up with TRBD1. Trimming removed 3 bases from V and 15 bases from J; junction bases left unmatched: 8. The CDR3 extends over 13 amino acids. CDR1 is MDHEN and CDR2 is SYDVKM in the germline V gene. The CDR3 here is CASSLDRPGLLHF. The CDR3 DNA reads as TGTGCCAGCAGTTTGGACAGGCCCGGCCTCCTCCACTTT.

Here the CDR3 reads CASYSSPGGSQPQHF. DNA of the CDR3: TGTGCCAGCTACAGTTCCCCAGGAGGGTCTCAGCCCCAGCATTTT. The chain couples TRBV28 to TRBJ1-5, with unresolved D. With 8 bases removed from V and 6 bases from J, the gap between germline ends came to 20 bases. This CDR3 region has 15 residues. Germline CDR1 MDHEN, CDR2 SYDVKM. The full variable domain, rest sourced from reference TRBV28 and TRBJ1-5, is DVKVTQSSRYLVKRTGEKVFLECVQDMDHENMFWYRQDPGLGLRLIYFSYDVKMKEKGDIPEGYSVSREKKERFSLILESASTNQTSMYLCASYSSPGGSQPQHFGDGTRLSIL.

CDR3 DNA: TGTGCCAGCAGCGTAGGTCCGGGGGAGGTTGGCTACGAGCAGTACTTC. This translates into CASSVGPGEVGYEQYF. J is TRBJ2-7 and V is TRBV9, with D perhaps matching TRBD2 (6 bases). The CDR3 contains 16 residues. Germline CDR1 is SGDLS and CDR2 is YYNGEE. Trimming removed 0 bases from V and 3 bases from J, with 16 bases in between.

V usage is TRBV5-4 and J usage is TRBJ1-2; a weak D match, TRBD1 (6 bases). Germline V CDR1 and CDR2: SGHNT, YYREEE (reference sequence). V lost 1 base and J 2 bases, leaving 9 bases between the germline ends. CDR3 length: 14 residues. In DNA, the CDR3 is TGTGCCAGCAGCTTGCAGGGGACGAACTATGGCTACACCTTC. It specifies CASSLQGTNYGYTF.

The CDR3 nucleotides read TGTGCCAGCAAACAGGGACTAGCGGGAGTTTACGAGCAGTACTTC. Its protein is CASKQGLAGVYEQYF. This chain uses TRBV6-1 with TRBJ2-7; TRBD2 agrees at 14 bases. CDR1 is MNHNS and CDR2 is SASEGT in the germline V gene. The CDR3 covers 15 residues. After removal of 7 bases from V and 4 bases from J, the junction contained 6 bases not matched to a gene.

The chain employs TRBV28 and TRBJ2-1, with D possibly being TRBD2 (6 bases). Trimming removed 6 bases at V and 1 base at J, with 10 bases between. Germline V gene sequence: CDR1 MDHEN, CDR2 SYDVKM. This CDR3 spans 14 amino acids. The CDR3 DNA reads TGTGCCAGCAGAGAAGGGACTTCCTACAATGAGCAGTTCTTC. This encodes CASREGTSYNEQFF. Combining the CDR3 with reference TRBV28 and TRBJ2-1 gives the whole variable domain DVKVTQSSRYLVKRTGEKVFLECVQDMDHENMFWYRQDPGLGLRLIYFSYDVKMKEKGDIPEGYSVSREKKERFSLILESASTNQTSMYLCASREGTSYNEQFFGPGTRLTVL.

The CDR3 DNA is TGCGCCAGTACCGGGATGTACCAAGAGACCCAGTACTTC. Translated: CASTGMYQETQYF. The V and J genes are TRBV5-1 and TRBJ2-5, with D possibly being TRBD2 (5 bases). V shed 8 bases and J shed 0 bases, with 11 bases lying between them. CDR1 and CDR2 (germline): SGHRS, YFSETQ. The CDR3 spans 13 residues.

V and J are TRBV5-1 and TRBJ2-1; D possibly corresponds to TRBD1 (6 bases). Germline CDR1 is SGHRS and CDR2 is YFSETQ. V shed 6 bases and J shed 0 bases, with 13 bases lying between them. This CDR3 is 15 amino acids long. This chain's CDR3 is CASKPGTTSYNEQFF. The CDR3 nucleotides are TGCGCCAGCAAGCCCGGGACAACCTCCTACAATGAGCAGTTCTTC.

The chain has TRBV7-2 and TRBJ2-7, with D perhaps matching TRBD2 (9 bases). V lost 5 bases to trimming and J lost 1 base, with 15 bases between them. CDR3 size: 15 residues. From germline, CDR1 is SGHTA and CDR2 FQGNSA. The chain's CDR3 is CASSGQGLASYEQYF. The CDR3 nucleotides are TGTGCCAGCAGCGGACAGGGACTAGCTTCCTACGAGCAGTACTTC.

Turning to this clone: This same CDR3 is encoded by further DNA sequences in the sample. This chain links TRBV28 with TRBJ1-1, with 8 bases aligning to TRBD1. The CDR3 is 14 amino acids. V shed 6 bases, J shed 1 base, and the junction held 4 bases outside the gene matches. Germline V lookup: CDR1 MDHEN, CDR2 SYDVKM. CDR3 sequence (DNA): TGTGCCAGCAGACCCGGACAGGGGAACACTGAAGCTTTCTTT. This gives the protein CASRPGQGNTEAFF.

This chain joins TRBV5-4 and TRBJ2-3; D is perhaps TRBD2 (5 bases). V was trimmed by 4 bases and J by 2 bases, leaving 11 bases between them. In germline, CDR1 is SGHNT, CDR2 YYREEE (reference sequence). This CDR3 region has 14 residues. The CDR3 DNA sequence: TGTGCCAGCAGCGTTTCGGACTCCACAGATACGCAGTATTTT. This sequence encodes CASSVSDSTDTQYF.

The rearrangement joins TRBV28 to TRBJ2-1; 13 positions agree with TRBD2. Germline V gene sequence: CDR1 MDHEN, CDR2 SYDVKM. The CDR3 has 16 residues. The V and J ends lost 6 bases and 7 bases, in that order; junction bases with no gene match: 9. The CDR3 DNA reads TGTGCCAGCAGACCACCGGGACTAGCGGGACGTAATGAGCAGTTCTTC. This translates into CASRPPGLAGRNEQFF.

The chain recombines TRBV4-1 with TRBJ1-1, with 10 bases identical to TRBD1. The CDR3 has 15 residues. Germline CDR1 is MGHRA and CDR2 is YSYEKL. The V and J ends lost 4 bases and 4 bases, in that order; junction bases with no gene match: 6. The CDR3 nucleotides read TGCGCCAGCAGCCCGGACAGGGGGTATGGCACTGAAGCTTTCTTT. Amino acid sequence: CASSPDRGYGTEAFF.

The rearrangement links TRBV6-5 to TRBJ2-7; D is uncertain. V lost 6 bases and J 6 bases, leaving 15 bases between the germline ends. CDR1 is MNHEY, CDR2 SVGAGI, per germline. The CDR3 length is 13 residues. The CDR3: CASSRPPSGEQYF. The CDR3 DNA reads TGTGCCAGCAGCCGACCCCCGTCGGGCGAGCAGTACTTC.

The chain employs TRBV28 and TRBJ2-1; D possibly corresponds to TRBD1 (6 bases). The CDR3 extends over 15 amino acids. Germline V CDR1 and CDR2: MDHEN, SYDVKM. V was clipped by 2 bases and J by 5 bases, with 13 bases between them. CDR3 residues: CASSLNDRYNNEQFF. The CDR3 DNA reads TGTGCCAGCAGTTTAAACGACAGGTACAACAATGAGCAGTTCTTC.

The rearrangement joins TRBV5-1 to TRBJ2-1; a weak D match, TRBD2 (5 bases). The CDR3 length is 17 residues. The V end was cut by 0 bases, the J end by 5 bases, with 18 bases between. Looked up from germline, CDR1 is SGHRS and CDR2 is YFSETQ. CDR3: CASSLEDPAGKDNEQFF. DNA of the CDR3: TGCGCCAGCAGCTTGGAGGACCCCGCGGGCAAAGACAATGAGCAGTTCTTC. Based on the CDR3 plus reference TRBV5-1 and TRBJ2-1, the full variable domain is KAGVTQTPRYLIKTRGQQVTLSCSPISGHRSVSWYQQTPGQGLQFLFEYFSETQRNKGNFPGRFSGRQFSNSRSEMNVSTLELGDSALYLCASSLEDPAGKDNEQFFGPGTRLTVL.

The chain carries TRBV19 and TRBJ1-5; D gene unclear. Germline V gene sequence: CDR1 LNHDA, CDR2 SQIVND (reference sequence). Trimming shortened V by 6 bases and J by 2 bases, and 17 bases separated the two germline ends. This CDR3 spans 16 amino acids. CDR3 nucleotides: TGTGCCAGTAGCCCTTATGAGGGAGCGGGCAATCAGCCCCAGCATTTT. This codes for CASSPYEGAGNQPQHF.

The genes are TRBV30 and TRBJ2-6, with D possibly TRBD1 on 6 matching bases. The germline V gene encodes CDR1 GTSNPN and CDR2 SVGIG (reference sequence). Between the trimmed V and J ends, which lost 2 bases and 0 bases, there was a span of 14 bases. The CDR3 has 17 amino acids. Written as DNA, the CDR3 is TGTGCCTGGAGTCCCACAGGGAGCTTCTCTGGGGCCAACGTCCTGACTTTC. It specifies CAWSPTGSFSGANVLTF.

The V gene is TRBV6-5, the J gene TRBJ2-7, with a tentative D call TRBD1 (6 bases). V shed 6 bases and J shed 6 bases, with 12 bases lying between them. The CDR3 has 12 residues. Germline loops: CDR1 MNHEY, CDR2 SVGAGI. The CDR3 DNA sequence: TGTGCCAGCAGACGGACAGTAGGCGAGCAGTACTTC. Its translation: CASRRTVGEQYF.

The rearrangement joins TRBV6-6 to TRBJ2-1; no clear D. There are 13 residues in the CDR3. Germline lookup yields CDR1 MNHNY and CDR2 SVGAGI (reference sequence). The V and J ends lost 3 bases and 9 bases respectively, with 12 bases between them. CDR3 residues: CASSYHYLSEQFF. The CDR3 region has the DNA TGTGCCAGCAGTTATCACTATCTTAGTGAGCAGTTCTTC.

The genes are TRBV2 and TRBJ2-2, with 12 bases aligning to TRBD1. This CDR3 spans 15 amino acids. V lost 6 bases and J lost 6; bases outside the gene matches: 5. The germline gives CDR1 SNHLY, CDR2 FYNNEI. The CDR3 DNA reads as TGTGCCAGCAGGGGGGACAGGGGGCAGTCCGGGGAGCTGTTTTTT. This encodes CASRGDRGQSGELFF.

V and J are TRBV11-3 and TRBJ2-1; 7 bases map to TRBD2. V lost 5 bases and J lost 4; bases outside the gene matches: 8. The CDR3 runs to 15 residues. Germline V gene lookup returns CDR1 SGHNT and CDR2 YENEEA. This CDR3 is CASSDQRREYNEQFF. The CDR3 nucleotides read TGTGCCAGCAGCGATCAGAGGCGGGAGTACAATGAGCAGTTCTTC. Based on the CDR3 plus reference TRBV11-3 and TRBJ2-1, the full variable domain is EAGVVQSPRYKIIEKKQPVAFWCNPISGHNTLYWYLQNLGQGPELLIRYENEEAVDDSQLPKDRFSAERLKGVDSTLKIQPAELGDSAVYLCASSDQRREYNEQFFGPGTRLTVL.

This chain uses TRBV30 with TRBJ2-5; D ambiguous. Germline V gene lookup returns CDR1 GTSNPN and CDR2 SVGIG (reference sequence). CDR3 length: 13 amino acids. V dropped 0 bases and J dropped 4 bases, with 9 bases sitting between them. The CDR3 protein is CAWSVLKIETQYF. CDR3 DNA: TGTGCCTGGAGTGTACTAAAGATAGAGACCCAGTACTTC.